Below, 15 T cell receptor beta chains from the same sample are listed, as sequenced in a study of CD8+ T cells in alopecia areata. The sequencing template was cDNA reverse transcribed from extracted RNA. Profiled with immunoSEQ multiplex PCR; TCRdb holds only in-frame clones, not every one. The repertoire holds about 98,000 clones, 40% to 55% seen once, with 0.79% in the top ten. What was sequenced was CD4+ T cells sorted from blood. These TCRs come from a human donor with alopecia areata.

The gene calls are TRBV5-1 and TRBJ2-5; tentative D call: TRBD1 (6 bases). V lost 4 bases, J lost 4 bases, and 17 bases lay in between. The germline gives CDR1 SGHRS, CDR2 YFSETQ. The CDR3 is 15 amino acids. CDR3 amino acids: CASSNLGQTRETQYF. The DNA for the CDR3 is TGCGCCAGCAGCAACCTAGGACAGACTCGAGAGACCCAGTACTTC.

This clone was observed a few times. V usage is TRBV14 and J usage is TRBJ2-5; D not resolved. The V gene lost 4 bases and the J gene lost 1 base, with 7 bases spanning the gap. Germline lookup yields CDR1 SGHDN and CDR2 FVKESK. The CDR3 covers 13 residues. CDR3 loop: CASSPPGQETQYF. As DNA, the CDR3 is TGTGCCAGCAGCCCTCCCGGCCAAGAGACCCAGTACTTC.

The rearrangement uses TRBV6-6 and TRBJ1-1; possible D gene TRBD1, 5 bases. The V gene lost 5 bases and the J gene lost 4 bases, with 17 bases spanning the gap. From germline, CDR1 is MNHNY and CDR2 SVGAGI (reference sequence). CDR3 length: 15 amino acids. CDR3 sequence (DNA): TGTGCCAGCAGTCGGGACCGAGAATCATCCACTGAAGCTTTCTTT. Translated, it gives CASSRDRESSTEAFF.

J is TRBJ2-3 and V is TRBV29-1; 7 bases match TRBD2. Germline V gene lookup returns CDR1 SQVTM and CDR2 ANQGSEA. CDR3 length: 13 residues. Germline trimming cut 4 bases from V and 2 bases from J; bases unmatched to any gene: 3. The CDR3 spells CSVGRDYTDTQYF. The CDR3 nucleotides are TGCAGCGTTGGAAGGGACTACACAGATACGCAGTATTTT.

Here the CDR3 DNA reads TGTGCCAGCAGTGGGGGGACAGGGGGCAGAAACATTCAGTACTTC. This codes for CASSGGTGGRNIQYF. The chain is built from TRBV2 and TRBJ2-4, with TRBD1 identical over 12 bases. Germline V CDR1 and CDR2: SNHLY, FYNNEI. The CDR3 covers 15 residues. Trimming removed 4 bases from V and 6 bases from J; junction bases left unmatched: 4.

Only one count was recorded for this clone. The chain couples TRBV30 to TRBJ2-5, with a possible D match to TRBD2 (5 bases). The germline V and J ends were trimmed by 3 bases and 9 bases, with 20 bases remaining between them. The CDR3 runs 14 residues. Looked up from germline, CDR1 is GTSNPN and CDR2 is SVGIG (reference sequence). The CDR3 DNA follows: TGTGCCTGGAGGACCGGGTCAGGTCCCGGGGCCCAGTACTTC. The encoded protein is CAWRTGSGPGAQYF.

A few counts support this clone. The rearrangement uses TRBV6-5 and TRBJ2-5; D remains unclear. This CDR3 region has 12 residues. Germline CDR1 is MNHEY and CDR2 is SVGAGI. V gave up 8 bases and J gave up 1 base, with 8 bases separating them. As DNA, the CDR3 is TGTGCCAGCGGCCGGATCCAAGAGACCCAGTACTTC. This gives the protein CASGRIQETQYF.

The J gene is TRBJ1-2, the V gene TRBV29-1, with unresolved D. In germline, CDR1 is SQVTM, CDR2 ANQGSEA. Trimming pared 1 base from V and 2 bases from J, leaving 14 bases between. The CDR3 has 15 residues. CDR3 residues: CSVEGGGPVNYGYTF. The CDR3 nucleotides are TGCAGCGTTGAAGGGGGAGGGCCGGTCAACTATGGCTACACCTTC.

The chain links TRBV30 to TRBJ1-1, with D perhaps matching TRBD1 (5 bases). Germline V lookup: CDR1 GTSNPN, CDR2 SVGIG (reference sequence). This CDR3 spans 13 amino acids. Between the trimmed V and J ends, which lost 0 bases and 5 bases, there was a span of 10 bases. The CDR3 DNA follows: TGTGCCTGGAGTGTACCTGGGGGGACTGAAGCTTTCTTT. It encodes CAWSVPGGTEAFF.

The V call is TRBV30, the J call TRBJ2-3, with 9 positions matching TRBD2. The CDR3 runs 15 residues. CDR1 is GTSNPN and CDR2 is SVGIG in the germline V gene (reference sequence). The junction had 7 bases not matched to a gene; V was cut back by 2 bases and J by 4 bases. CDR3 DNA: TGTGCCTGGAGTCCACTAGCGGGTGGGCCAGATACGCAGTATTTT. Translating it yields CAWSPLAGGPDTQYF.

The chain combines TRBV4-1 with TRBJ1-1; tentative D call: TRBD1 (6 bases). The CDR3 contains 14 residues. Germline V gives CDR1 MGHRA, CDR2 YSYEKL. The V and J ends lost 4 bases and 0 bases respectively, with 9 bases between them. The CDR3 sequence is CASSRGQLNTEAFF. The CDR3 DNA reads as TGCGCCAGCAGCCGAGGACAGCTGAACACTGAAGCTTTCTTT.

This clone was counted between two and nine times. The chain carries TRBV29-1 and TRBJ2-3; no clear D gene. V shed 2 bases and J shed 4 bases, with 13 bases lying between them. Per the germline V gene, CDR1 is SQVTM and CDR2 is ANQGSEA. The CDR3 extends over 14 amino acids. CDR3 nucleotides: TGCAGCGTTGAAAGGACCCCTAGGGCAGATACGCAGTATTTT. Protein sequence: CSVERTPRADTQYF.

The rearrangement joins TRBV29-1 to TRBJ2-7; the match to TRBD2 covers 11 bases. The CDR3 sequence is 14 residues long. J lost 2 bases, V lost 0 bases, and 0 bases had no gene match. The germline V gene encodes CDR1 SQVTM and CDR2 ANQGSEA. CDR3 sequence reads: CSVEELAGAYEQYF. CDR3 in DNA: TGCAGCGTTGAAGAACTAGCGGGGGCCTACGAGCAGTACTTC.

This clone was observed a handful of times. The J gene is TRBJ2-5, the V gene TRBV7-2; D unclear. The germline CDR1 and CDR2 sequences are SGHTA and FQGNSA. This CDR3 is built from 14 residues. V was pared by 2 bases and J by 5 bases, with 12 bases between. CDR3: CASSLPTTTETQYF. CDR3 DNA sequence: TGTGCCAGCAGCTTACCGACAACCACGGAGACCCAGTACTTC.

The gene calls are TRBV29-1 and TRBJ2-1; D ambiguous. The germline V and J ends were trimmed by 7 bases and 0 bases, with 10 bases remaining between them. The CDR3 runs to 13 residues. Looked up from germline, CDR1 is SQVTM and CDR2 is ANQGSEA. CDR3 residues: CSGALVSYNEQFF. The CDR3 DNA reads TGCAGCGGGGCGCTAGTCTCCTACAATGAGCAGTTCTTC.